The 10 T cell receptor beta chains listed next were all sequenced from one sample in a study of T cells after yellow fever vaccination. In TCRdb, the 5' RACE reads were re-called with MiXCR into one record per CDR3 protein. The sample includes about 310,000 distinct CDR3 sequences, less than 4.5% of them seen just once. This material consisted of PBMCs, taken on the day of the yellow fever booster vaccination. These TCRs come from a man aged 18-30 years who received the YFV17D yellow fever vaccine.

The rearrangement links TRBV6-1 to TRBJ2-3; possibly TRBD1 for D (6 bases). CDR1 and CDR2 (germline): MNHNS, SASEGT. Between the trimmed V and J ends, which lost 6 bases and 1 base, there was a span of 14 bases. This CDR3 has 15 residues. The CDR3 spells CASRETGRRTDTQYF. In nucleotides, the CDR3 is TGTGCCAGCAGGGAAACAGGGCGACGCACAGATACGCAGTATTTT.

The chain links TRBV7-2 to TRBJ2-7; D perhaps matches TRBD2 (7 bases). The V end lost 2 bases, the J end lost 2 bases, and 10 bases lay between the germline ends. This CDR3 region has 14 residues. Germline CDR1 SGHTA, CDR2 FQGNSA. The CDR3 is CASSLSGGPYEQYV. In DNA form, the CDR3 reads TGTGCCAGCAGCTTATCGGGGGGCCCCTACGAGCAGTACGTC.

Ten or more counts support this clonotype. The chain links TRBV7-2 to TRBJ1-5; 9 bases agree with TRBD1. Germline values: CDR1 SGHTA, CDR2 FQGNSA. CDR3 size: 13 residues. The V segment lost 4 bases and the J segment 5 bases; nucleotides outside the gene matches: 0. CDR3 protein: CASSWTGDQPQHF. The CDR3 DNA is TGTGCCAGCAGCTGGACAGGGGATCAGCCCCAGCATTTT. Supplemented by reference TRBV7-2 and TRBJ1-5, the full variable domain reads GAGVSQSPSNKVTEKGKDVELRCDPISGHTALYWYRQSLGQGLEFLIYFQGNSAPDKSGLPSDRFSAERTGGSVSTLTIQRTQQEDSAVYLCASSWTGDQPQHFGDGTRLSIL.

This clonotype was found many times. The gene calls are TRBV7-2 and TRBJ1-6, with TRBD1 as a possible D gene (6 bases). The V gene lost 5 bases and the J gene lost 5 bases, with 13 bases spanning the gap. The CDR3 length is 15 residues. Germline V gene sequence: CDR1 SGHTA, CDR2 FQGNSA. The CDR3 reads CASSPTGTNNSPLHF. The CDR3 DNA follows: TGTGCCAGCAGCCCAACCGGGACAAATAATTCACCCCTCCACTTT.

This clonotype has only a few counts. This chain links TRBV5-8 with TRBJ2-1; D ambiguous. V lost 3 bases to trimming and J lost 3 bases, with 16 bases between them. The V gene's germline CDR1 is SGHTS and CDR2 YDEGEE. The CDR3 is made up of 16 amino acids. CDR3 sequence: CASSSYRRRSYNEQFF. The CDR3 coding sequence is TGTGCCAGCAGCTCTTATCGGCGCAGGAGCTACAATGAGCAGTTCTTC.

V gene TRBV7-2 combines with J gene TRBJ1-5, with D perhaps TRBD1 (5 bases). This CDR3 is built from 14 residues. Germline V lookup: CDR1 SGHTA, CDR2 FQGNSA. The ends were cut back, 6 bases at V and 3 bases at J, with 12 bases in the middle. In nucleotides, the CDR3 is TGTGCCAGCAGGTCGGGACGGTACAATCAGCCCCAGCATTTT. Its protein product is CASRSGRYNQPQHF.

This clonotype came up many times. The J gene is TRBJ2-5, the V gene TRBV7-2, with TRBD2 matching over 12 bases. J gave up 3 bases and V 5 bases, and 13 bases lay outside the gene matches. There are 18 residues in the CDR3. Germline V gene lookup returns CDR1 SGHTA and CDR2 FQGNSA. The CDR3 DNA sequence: TGTGCCAGCAGCCGTCTAGCGGGGGGGCCAGGGTTCGAAGAGACCCAGTACTTC. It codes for CASSRLAGGPGFEETQYF. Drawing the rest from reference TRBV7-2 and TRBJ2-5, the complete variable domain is GAGVSQSPSNKVTEKGKDVELRCDPISGHTALYWYRQSLGQGLEFLIYFQGNSAPDKSGLPSDRFSAERTGGSVSTLTIQRTQQEDSAVYLCASSRLAGGPGFEETQYFGPGTRLLVL.

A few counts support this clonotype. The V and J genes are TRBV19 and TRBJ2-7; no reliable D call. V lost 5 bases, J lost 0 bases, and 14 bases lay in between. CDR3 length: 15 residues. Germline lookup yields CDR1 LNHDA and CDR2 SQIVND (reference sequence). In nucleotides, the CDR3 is TGTGCCAGTAGTGCCGGGCCAGCGAGCTCCTACGAGCAGTACTTC. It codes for CASSAGPASSYEQYF. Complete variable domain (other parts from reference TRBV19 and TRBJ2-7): DGGITQSPKYLFRKEGQNVTLSCEQNLNHDAMYWYRQDPGQGLRLIYYSQIVNDFQKGDIAEGYSVSREKKESFPLTVTSAQKNPTAFYLCASSAGPASSYEQYFGPGTRLTVT.

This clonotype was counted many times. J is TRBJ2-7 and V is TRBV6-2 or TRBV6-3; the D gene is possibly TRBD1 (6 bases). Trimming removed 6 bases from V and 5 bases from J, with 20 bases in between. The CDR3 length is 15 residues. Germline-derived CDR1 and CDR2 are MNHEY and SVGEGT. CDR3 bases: TGTGCCAGCAGCATCCCTCGGGACACCCTCCACGAGCAGTACGTC. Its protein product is CASSIPRDTLHEQYV.

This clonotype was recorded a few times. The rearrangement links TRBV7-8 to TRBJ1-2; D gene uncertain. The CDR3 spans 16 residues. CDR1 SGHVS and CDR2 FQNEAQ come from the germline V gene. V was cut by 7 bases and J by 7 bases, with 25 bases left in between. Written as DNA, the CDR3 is TGTGCCAGCACCCTGTTTGCGTCGACACATATGGCTGGCTACACCTTC. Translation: CASTLFASTHMAGYTF.